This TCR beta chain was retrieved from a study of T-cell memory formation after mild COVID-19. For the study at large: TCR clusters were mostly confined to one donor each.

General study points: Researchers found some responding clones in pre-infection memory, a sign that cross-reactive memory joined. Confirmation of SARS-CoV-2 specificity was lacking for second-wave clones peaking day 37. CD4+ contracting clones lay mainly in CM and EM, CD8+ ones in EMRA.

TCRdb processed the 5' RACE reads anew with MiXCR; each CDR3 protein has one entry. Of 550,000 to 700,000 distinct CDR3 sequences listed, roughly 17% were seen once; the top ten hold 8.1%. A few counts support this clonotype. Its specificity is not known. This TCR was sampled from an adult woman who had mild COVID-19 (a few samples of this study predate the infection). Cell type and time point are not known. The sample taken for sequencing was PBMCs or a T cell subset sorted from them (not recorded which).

The CDR3 DNA reads TGTGCCAGCAGTAACCTAATGAACACTGAAGCTTTCTTT. Translated, it gives CASSNLMNTEAFF. The genes are TRBV6-2 or TRBV6-3 and TRBJ1-1, with D unclear. Trimming pared 5 bases from V and 0 bases from J, leaving 7 bases between. The length of the CDR3 is 13 residues. Germline CDR1 is MNHEY and CDR2 is SVGEGT.